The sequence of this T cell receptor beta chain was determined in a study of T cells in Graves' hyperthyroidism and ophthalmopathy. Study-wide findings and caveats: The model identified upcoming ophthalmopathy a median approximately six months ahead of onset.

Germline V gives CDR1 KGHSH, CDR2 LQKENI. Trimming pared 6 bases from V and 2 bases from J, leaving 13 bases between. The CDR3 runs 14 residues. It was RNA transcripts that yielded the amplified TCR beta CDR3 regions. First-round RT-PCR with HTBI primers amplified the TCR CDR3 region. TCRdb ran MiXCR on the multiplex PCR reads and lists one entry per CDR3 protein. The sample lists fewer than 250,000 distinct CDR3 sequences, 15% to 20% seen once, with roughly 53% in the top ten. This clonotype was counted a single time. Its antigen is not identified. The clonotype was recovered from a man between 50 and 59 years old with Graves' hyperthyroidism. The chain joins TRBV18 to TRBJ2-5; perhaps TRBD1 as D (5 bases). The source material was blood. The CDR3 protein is CASSQGRTQETQYF. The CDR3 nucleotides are TGTGCCAGCTCCCAAGGACGGACACAAGAGACCCAGTACTTC.